Shown below are 26 T cell receptor beta chains from a single sample sequenced in a study of blood T cell repertoires in COVID-19. Generated by immunoSEQ multiplex PCR, the TCRdb table keeps only in-frame clones and is missing some. The repertoire holds roughly 260,000 clones, 75% to 95% seen once, with less than 2.5% in the top ten. The sequencing input was PBMCs or T cells enriched from blood (not recorded which). The receptors were sampled from a woman younger than 35 who had recovered from COVID-19.

This chain uses TRBV27 with TRBJ2-3, with D possibly matching TRBD1 (5 bases). CDR1 and CDR2 (germline): MNHEY, SMNVEV (reference sequence). Trimming took 2 bases from V and 0 from J, leaving 6 bases between them. The CDR3 is made up of 14 amino acids. CDR3 residues: CASSLHRSTDTQYF. CDR3 bases: TGTGCCAGCAGTTTACACAGGAGCACAGATACGCAGTATTTT.

This clone came up a few times. This chain uses TRBV3-1 (or the pseudogene TRBV3-2) with TRBJ1-1, with TRBD1 matching over 7 bases. This CDR3 contains 15 residues. CDR1 is LGHDT, CDR2 YNNKEL, per germline (reference sequence). V was clipped by 3 bases and J by 6 bases; unmatched bases: 10. In DNA, the CDR3 is TGTGCCAGCAGCCACATGATACAGGGGAAATCTGAAGCTTTCTTT. This sequence encodes CASSHMIQGKSEAFF.

The chain carries TRBV25-1 and TRBJ1-2, with 9 bases that match TRBD1. The CDR3 length is 17 residues. Looked up from germline, CDR1 is MGHDK and CDR2 is SYGVNS. With V trimmed by 6 bases and J by 2 bases, 13 bases remained unmatched. The CDR3 nucleotides are TGTGCCAGCAGCCCTCCGGGACAGGGAAGGTCGAACTATGGCTACACCTTC. This translates into CASSPPGQGRSNYGYTF.

About this clone: Different DNA sequences within this sample yield the same CDR3. The rearrangement uses TRBV27 and TRBJ2-2; no reliable D call. The CDR3 has 12 residues. Germline V CDR1 and CDR2: MNHEY, SMNVEV (reference sequence). V gave up 4 bases and J gave up 7 bases, with 7 bases separating them. CDR3 sequence (DNA): TGTGCCAGCAGTTCCGGAGTCGGGGAGCTGTTTTTT. It encodes CASSSGVGELFF.

The chain recombines TRBV13 with TRBJ1-1, with D possibly being TRBD1 (5 bases). V shed 1 base and J shed 1 base, with 13 bases lying between them. The CDR3 is 16 residues long. From germline, CDR1 is PRHDT and CDR2 FYEKMQ (reference sequence). The CDR3 DNA reads TGTGCCAGCAGCTTAGCGTGGGGCAGGGCGAACACTGAAGCTTTCTTT. As protein: CASSLAWGRANTEAFF.

The V and J genes are TRBV19 and TRBJ1-2; 8 nucleotides line up with TRBD1. The length of the CDR3 is 14 residues. Germline V gene data show CDR1 as LNHDA and CDR2 as SQIVND (reference sequence). Germline trimming cut 5 bases from V and 4 bases from J; bases unmatched to any gene: 6. CDR3 sequence: CASSAGQGLYGYTF. The CDR3 nucleotides read TGTGCCAGTAGTGCTGGACAGGGTCTCTATGGCTACACCTTC.

This chain links TRBV10-1 with TRBJ1-1; 9 nucleotides line up with TRBD1. Germline CDR1 and CDR2: WNHNN and SYGVQD (reference sequence). The ends lost 10 bases at V and 11 bases at J; junction bases unmatched: 14. The CDR3 sequence is 13 residues long. The CDR3 DNA sequence: TGCGCCACGTACCCCCGGGACAGGGTGTATGCTTTCTTT. Translation: CATYPRDRVYAFF.

CDR3 region: CATETGSTGELFF. In nucleotides, the CDR3 is TGTGCCACCGAGACAGGCAGCACCGGGGAGCTGTTTTTT. The chain combines TRBV24-1 with TRBJ2-2; maybe TRBD1 (6 bases). The germline V gene has CDR1 KGHDR and CDR2 SFDVKD. V was shortened by 9 bases and J by 4 bases, with 11 bases between the two germline ends. The CDR3 spans 13 residues.

This clone was detected a few times. This chain joins TRBV4-1 and TRBJ1-2; 7 nucleotides line up with TRBD1. V shed 2 bases and J 8 bases; nucleotides not matched to a gene: 14. This CDR3 contains 16 residues. The germline CDR1 and CDR2 sequences are MGHRA and YSYEKL. The CDR3 nucleotides are TGCGCCAGCAGCCAACTTCTAACAGGGGCCAGAGGCGGCTACACCTTC. Translating it yields CASSQLLTGARGGYTF.

This clone was seen once. V usage is TRBV5-1 and J usage is TRBJ2-7; D gene ambiguous. There are 14 residues in the CDR3. Germline CDR1 is SGHRS and CDR2 is YFSETQ. The germline V and J ends were trimmed by 3 bases and 2 bases, with 12 bases remaining between them. DNA of the CDR3: TGCGCCAGCAGCTACACCCTTGGTACCTACGAGCAGTACTTC. This sequence encodes CASSYTLGTYEQYF.

The chain links TRBV2 to TRBJ1-2, with a tentative D call TRBD1 (5 bases). The CDR3 has 15 amino acids. Per the germline V gene, CDR1 is SNHLY and CDR2 is FYNNEI. Trimming took 8 bases from V and 0 from J, leaving 16 bases between them. Written as DNA, the CDR3 is TGTGCCAGCTCCTTTACGGCAGGGACTAACTATGGCTACACCTTC. Translated, it gives CASSFTAGTNYGYTF. The full variable domain, its missing parts supplied by reference TRBV2 and TRBJ1-2, is EPEVTQTPSHQVTQMGQEVILRCVPISNHLYFYWYRQILGQKVEFLVSFYNNEISEKSEIFDDQFSVERPDGSNFTLKIRSTKLEDSAMYFCASSFTAGTNYGYTFGSGTRLTVV.

The rearrangement uses TRBV18 and TRBJ1-1; 10 nucleotides line up with TRBD1. The CDR3 runs to 14 residues. Germline CDR1 KGHSH, CDR2 LQKENI. The V and J ends lost 5 bases and 3 bases, in that order; junction bases with no gene match: 3. The CDR3 nucleotides read TGTGCCAGCTCAATGGACAGGGGGTACACTGAAGCTTTCTTT. As protein: CASSMDRGYTEAFF.

The chain joins TRBV6-5 to TRBJ2-1, with D possibly being TRBD1 (6 bases). Trimming removed 2 bases at V and 5 bases at J, with 10 bases between. The germline V gene has CDR1 MNHEY and CDR2 SVGAGI. CDR3 length equals 14 residues. The CDR3 region is CASSYRTVDNEQFF. As DNA, the CDR3 is TGTGCCAGCAGTTACCGGACAGTGGACAATGAGCAGTTCTTC.

The rearrangement joins TRBV5-8 to TRBJ2-1, with D unresolved. The CDR3 extends over 16 amino acids. Germline V gives CDR1 SGHTS, CDR2 YDEGEE. Between the trimmed V and J ends, which lost 5 bases and 2 bases, there was a span of 17 bases. The CDR3 region has the DNA TGTGCCAGCAGACCGCGTTTGTTGGGCACCTACAATGAGCAGTTCTTC. It codes for CASRPRLLGTYNEQFF.

The genes are TRBV14 and TRBJ2-7, with 7 bases aligning to TRBD1. With V trimmed by 4 bases and J by 2 bases, 11 bases remained unmatched. CDR3 length: 16 residues. CDR1 is SGHDN and CDR2 is FVKESK in the germline V gene. The CDR3: CASSPRDRAYPYEQYF. The CDR3 bases are TGTGCCAGCAGCCCCCGAGACAGGGCCTATCCCTACGAGCAGTACTTC.

V gene TRBV9 combines with J gene TRBJ2-7, with TRBD1 identical over 7 bases. CDR3 size: 15 residues. Germline V gene lookup returns CDR1 SGDLS and CDR2 YYNGEE. Unmatched junction bases numbered 11, after V lost 4 bases and J lost 4 bases. The CDR3 DNA is TGTGCCAGCAGCAGGGAGACAGGGTTATTTTACGAGCAGTACTTC. It specifies CASSRETGLFYEQYF.

This clone was seen once. The sample has other DNA sequences that encode this CDR3 too. CDR3 nucleotides: TGTGCCAGCAGCCTGACTAGCGGATCCTACGAGCAGTACTTC. It translates to CASSLTSGSYEQYF. The chain uses TRBV3-1 (or the pseudogene TRBV3-2) and TRBJ2-7, with 9 bases fitting TRBD2. V lost 4 bases, J lost 1 base, and 2 bases stayed unmatched. The CDR3 covers 14 residues. Germline CDR1 LGHDT, CDR2 YNNKEL (reference sequence).

In DNA form, the CDR3 reads TGCGCCAGCAGCTTTTCTAGCGGGAATCGCTACGAGCAGTACTTC. This codes for CASSFSSGNRYEQYF. The chain employs TRBV5-1 and TRBJ2-7; 9 nucleotides match TRBD2. V lost 2 bases to trimming and J lost 3 bases; unmatched junction nucleotides: 6. CDR3 size: 15 residues. CDR1 and CDR2 from the germline V gene are SGHRS and YFSETQ.

The chain couples TRBV7-8 to TRBJ2-2; no firm D call. From germline, CDR1 is SGHVS and CDR2 FQNEAQ. The CDR3 totals 13 residues. V was shortened by 2 bases and J by 4 bases, with 5 bases between the two germline ends. CDR3 in amino acids: CASSLFSTGELFF. The DNA of the CDR3 is TGTGCCAGCAGCTTATTCTCCACCGGGGAGCTGTTTTTT.

This CDR3 is CASSFSGDNSPLHF. The CDR3, as DNA: TGTGCCAGCAGCTTTTCGGGAGATAATTCACCCCTCCACTTT. V usage is TRBV5-6 and J usage is TRBJ1-6; D gene uncertain. The CDR3 is 14 amino acids. In germline, CDR1 is SGHDT, CDR2 YYEEEE. V dropped 2 bases and J dropped 5 bases, with 8 bases sitting between them.

The V gene is TRBV5-4, the J gene TRBJ1-1; tentatively, D is TRBD1 (6 bases). This CDR3 is built from 15 residues. CDR1 and CDR2 (germline): SGHNT, YYREEE (reference sequence). Trimming stripped 5 bases from V and 1 base from J, with 15 bases between. CDR3 loop: CASSLPGQTNTEAFF. Here the CDR3 DNA reads TGTGCCAGCAGTTTACCGGGACAAACGAACACTGAAGCTTTCTTT.

In this sample, this clone turned up once. The chain's CDR3 is CASRVHRAGELFF. In DNA, the CDR3 is TGTGCCAGTAGGGTACATCGGGCCGGGGAGCTGTTTTTT. The chain links TRBV19 to TRBJ2-2, with D uncertain. The CDR3 is 13 amino acids. V was trimmed by 6 bases and J by 6 bases, leaving 11 bases between them. Looked up from germline, CDR1 is LNHDA and CDR2 is SQIVND (reference sequence).

This chain uses TRBV19 with TRBJ1-4, with D possibly TRBD1 on 5 matching bases. Germline V gene lookup returns CDR1 LNHDA and CDR2 SQIVND (reference sequence). There are 14 residues in the CDR3. V lost 9 bases and J lost 5, with 16 bases in between. The chain's CDR3 is CASRSWGKNEKLFF. The CDR3 DNA follows: TGTGCCAGCCGCTCGTGGGGCAAAAATGAAAAACTGTTTTTT.

The chain links TRBV7-3 to TRBJ2-5; TRBD2 matches 9 bases. CDR1 and CDR2 (germline): SGHTA, FQGTGA. The CDR3 has 17 residues. V lost 5 bases and J lost 5; bases outside the gene matches: 15. The chain's CDR3 is CASSRRLRPSGGETQYF. The CDR3 DNA reads as TGTGCCAGCAGCCGACGGTTAAGGCCCAGCGGGGGGGAGACCCAGTACTTC.

This chain connects TRBV27 to TRBJ1-3, with TRBD1 identical over 9 bases. Losses at the gene ends were 8 bases for V and 7 bases for J; bases not matched to a gene: 9. Looked up from germline, CDR1 is MNHEY and CDR2 is SMNVEV (reference sequence). The CDR3 extends over 14 amino acids. In DNA form, the CDR3 reads TGTGCCAGCGGATATGGGACAGGGAGTAACACCATATATTTT. This encodes CASGYGTGSNTIYF.

This clone has just one count. This chain links TRBV3-1 (or the pseudogene TRBV3-2) with TRBJ1-3, with D tentatively TRBD1 (5 bases). V was clipped by 4 bases and J by 1 base, with 8 bases between them. CDR3 length: 14 residues. The germline gives CDR1 LGHDT, CDR2 YNNKEL (reference sequence). The CDR3 loop is CASSPGTSGNTIYF. The CDR3 nucleotides are TGTGCCAGCAGCCCAGGGACTTCTGGAAACACCATATATTTT.